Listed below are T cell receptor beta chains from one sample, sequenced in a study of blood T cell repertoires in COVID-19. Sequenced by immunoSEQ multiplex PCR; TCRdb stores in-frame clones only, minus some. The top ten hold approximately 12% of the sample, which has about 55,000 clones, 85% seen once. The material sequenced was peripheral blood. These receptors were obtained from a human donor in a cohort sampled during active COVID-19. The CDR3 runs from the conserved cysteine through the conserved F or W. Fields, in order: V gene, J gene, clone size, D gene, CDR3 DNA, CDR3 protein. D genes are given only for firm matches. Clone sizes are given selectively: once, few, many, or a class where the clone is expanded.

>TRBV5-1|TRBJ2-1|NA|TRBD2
TGCGCCAGCAGCTTGGCCCCCCAGCGGGAGTATTATGAGCAGTTCTTC
CASSLAPQREYYEQFF
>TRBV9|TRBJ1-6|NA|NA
TGTGCCAGCAGCCCCCGGCCGGGTAATTCACCCCTCCACTTT
CASSPRPGNSPLHF
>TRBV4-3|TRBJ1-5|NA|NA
TGCGCCAGCAGCCAAGATACGGGGGGCGGTCAGCCCCAGCATTTT
CASSQDTGGGQPQHF
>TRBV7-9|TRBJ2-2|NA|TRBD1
TGTGCCAGCAGCCGCCCACAACATACAGGGGGCGGGGAGCTGTTTTTT
CASSRPQHTGGGELFF
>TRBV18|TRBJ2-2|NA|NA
TGTGCCAGCTCGCCTCTCGGTACAGCGAACACCGGGGAGCTGTTTTTT
CASSPLGTANTGELFF
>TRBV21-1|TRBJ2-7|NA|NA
TGTGCCAGCAGCAAAGCCCCGGACAATATCGGCTACGAGCAGTACTTC
CASSKAPDNIGYEQYF
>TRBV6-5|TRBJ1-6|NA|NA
TGTGCCAGCAGGGGACTGCTTAATTCACCCCTCCACTTT
CASRGLLNSPLHF
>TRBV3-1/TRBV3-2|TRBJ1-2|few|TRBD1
TGTGCCAGCAGCCAAGGTCTGTCACGACAGGGTAAAATGGAAGGCTACACCTTC
CASSQGLSRQGKMEGYTF
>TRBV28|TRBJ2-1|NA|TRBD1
TGTGCCAGCAGTCTCGAACCTTGGACAGGATATAGCTCCTACAATGAGCAGTTCTTC
CASSLEPWTGYSSYNEQFF
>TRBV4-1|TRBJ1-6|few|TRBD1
TGCGCCAGCAGCCAAGGACAGGGGGAGAGTTCACCCCTCCACTTT
CASSQGQGESSPLHF
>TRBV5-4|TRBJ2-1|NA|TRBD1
TGTGCCAGCAGCCCCGTCCCGGGACAGGGGGCCCTCAGAGAGCAGTTCTTC
CASSPVPGQGALREQFF
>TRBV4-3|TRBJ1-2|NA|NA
TGCGCCAGCAGCCAAGACCCCTCGACAGGCAAGGCGGGCTACACCTTC
CASSQDPSTGKAGYTF
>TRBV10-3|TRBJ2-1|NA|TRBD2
TGTGCCATCAGTGGAAAAGAGCTAGCGGGATGGGATGAGCAGTTCTTC
CAISGKELAGWDEQFF
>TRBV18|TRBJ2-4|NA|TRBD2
TGTGCCAGCTCGCCTAGCGGAGGAAGGGCCAAAAACATTCAGTACTTC
CASSPSGGRAKNIQYF
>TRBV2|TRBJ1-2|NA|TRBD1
TGTGCCAGCAGTGAACAGGGGGAGGACTATGGCTACACCTTC
CASSEQGEDYGYTF
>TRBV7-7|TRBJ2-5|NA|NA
TGTGCCAGCAGCCCGGGACTTGGGTACCAAGAGACCCAGTACTTC
CASSPGLGYQETQYF